This passage covers 17 T cell receptor beta chains from one sample sequenced in a study of blood T cell repertoires in COVID-19. Libraries were prepared by immunoSEQ multiplex PCR; TCRdb keeps only in-frame clonotypes and omits some of them. The profile shows over 50,000 clones, about nine tenths of them singletons. Sequenced material: peripheral blood. Receptors originate from a human donor in a cohort sampled during active COVID-19.

Note on this clone: Additional DNA sequences in this sample encode the identical CDR3. The V and J genes are TRBV6-1 and TRBJ2-7; 10 bases fit TRBD1. Trimming removed 3 bases from V and 3 bases from J; junction bases left unmatched: 2. Per germline, CDR1 MNHNS and CDR2 SASEGT. The CDR3 is made up of 14 amino acids. The CDR3 here is CASSEGTGVYEQYF. CDR3 DNA: TGTGCCAGCAGTGAGGGGACAGGGGTCTACGAGCAGTACTTC.

The chain couples TRBV25-1 to TRBJ2-5; 10 bases are shared with TRBD2. CDR3 length: 15 amino acids. Germline CDR1 and CDR2: MGHDK and SYGVNS. With 3 bases clipped from V and 5 bases from J, the junction kept 6 bases outside the gene matches. The CDR3 loop reads CASSDPSGSGETQYF. The CDR3 DNA follows: TGTGCCAGCAGTGATCCTAGCGGGAGCGGGGAGACCCAGTACTTC.

This clone showed up just a few times. This chain links TRBV7-9 with TRBJ2-2; 7 bases are shared with TRBD1. Per the germline V gene, CDR1 is SEHNR and CDR2 is FQNEAQ (reference sequence). The CDR3 sequence is 14 residues long. The V and J ends lost 5 bases and 6 bases, in that order; junction bases with no gene match: 6. CDR3 coding DNA: TGTGCCAGCAGCACCAGACAGGGCCCCGGGGAGCTGTTTTTT. Amino acid sequence: CASSTRQGPGELFF.

The chain combines TRBV12-5 with TRBJ1-1; D gene unclear. Trimming stripped 4 bases from V and 0 bases from J, with 18 bases between. From germline, CDR1 is LGHNT and CDR2 FRNRAP. The CDR3 sequence is 17 residues long. The CDR3 is CASGSPKFQVMNTEAFF. Here the CDR3 DNA reads TGTGCTAGTGGTTCGCCGAAATTTCAGGTTATGAACACTGAAGCTTTCTTT.

The chain employs TRBV20-1 and TRBJ1-2, with TRBD1 identical over 9 bases. After removal of 3 bases from V and 7 bases from J, the junction contained 9 bases not matched to a gene. The CDR3 spans 14 residues. Germline CDR1 DFQATT, CDR2 SNEGSKA (reference sequence). The CDR3 nucleotides are TGCAGTGCTAGTCGGGACAGGGTCTCCGGTGGCTACACCTTC. Protein: CSASRDRVSGGYTF.

The chain uses TRBV6-6 and TRBJ1-2; TRBD1 aligns across 12 bases. The CDR3 consists of 15 residues. The trim removed 5 bases at V and 7 bases at J, leaving 8 bases unmatched. Looked up from germline, CDR1 is MNHNY and CDR2 is SVGAGI (reference sequence). This chain's CDR3 is CASSPGQGALSGYTF. The DNA for the CDR3 is TGTGCCAGCAGTCCGGGACAGGGGGCCTTGAGTGGCTACACCTTC.

The V and J genes are TRBV18 and TRBJ2-1; the match to TRBD1 covers 10 bases. After removal of 5 bases from V and 5 bases from J, the junction contained 9 bases not matched to a gene. CDR1 is KGHSH, CDR2 LQKENI, per germline. The CDR3 covers 16 residues. As DNA, the CDR3 is TGTGCCAGCTCAGAGACAGGGGGCGCGGTCAACAATGAGCAGTTCTTC. Protein product: CASSETGGAVNNEQFF. The full variable domain, its missing parts supplied by reference TRBV18 and TRBJ2-1, is NAGVMQNPRHLVRRRGQEARLRCSPMKGHSHVYWYRQLPEEGLKFMVYLQKENIIDESGMPKERFSAEFPKEGPSILRIQQVVRGDSAAYFCASSETGGAVNNEQFFGPGTRLTVL.

The chain carries TRBV28 and TRBJ2-3, with 11 positions matching TRBD2. Germline CDR1 reads MDHEN; CDR2 reads SYDVKM. The CDR3 loop spans 20 amino acids. V trimming: 3 bases; J trimming: 6 bases; junction bases outside the gene matches: 20. The DNA for the CDR3 is TGTGCCAGCAGTTTCCAGGCCCCCTTATTTAGCGGGAGGGCCTACGATACGCAGTATTTT. It codes for CASSFQAPLFSGRAYDTQYF.

The rearrangement uses TRBV5-1 and TRBJ2-7; the D gene is possibly TRBD1 (5 bases). V dropped 0 bases and J dropped 4 bases, with 11 bases sitting between them. In germline, CDR1 is SGHRS, CDR2 YFSETQ. CDR3 length: 14 residues. The CDR3 sequence: CASSLGRGRYEQYF. CDR3 DNA: TGCGCCAGCAGCTTGGGTAGGGGCCGGTACGAGCAGTACTTC. The full variable domain, with the rest looked up from reference TRBV5-1 and TRBJ2-7, is KAGVTQTPRYLIKTRGQQVTLSCSPISGHRSVSWYQQTPGQGLQFLFEYFSETQRNKGNFPGRFSGRQFSNSRSEMNVSTLELGDSALYLCASSLGRGRYEQYFGPGTRLTVT.

V gene TRBV18 combines with J gene TRBJ1-5; TRBD1 aligns across 9 bases. CDR1 and CDR2 from the germline V gene are KGHSH and LQKENI. The length of the CDR3 is 15 residues. Unmatched junction bases numbered 4, after V lost 5 bases and J lost 2 bases. The DNA of the CDR3 is TGTGCCAGCTCATCGGGACAGGGAGGCAATCAGCCCCAGCATTTT. It encodes CASSSGQGGNQPQHF.

The chain recombines TRBV5-1 with TRBJ1-4, with a possible D match to TRBD1 (5 bases). The CDR3 runs to 15 residues. Per the germline V gene, CDR1 is SGHRS and CDR2 is YFSETQ. V shed 4 bases and J shed 5 bases, with 15 bases lying between them. CDR3 amino acids: CASSGALGWNEKLFF. As DNA, the CDR3 is TGCGCCAGCAGCGGGGCGTTGGGTTGGAATGAAAAACTGTTTTTT.

J is TRBJ2-3 and V is TRBV19; tentatively, D is TRBD1 (7 bases). CDR3 size: 17 residues. Germline lookup yields CDR1 LNHDA and CDR2 SQIVND (reference sequence). Trimming took 4 bases from V and 0 from J, leaving 17 bases between them. In DNA, the CDR3 is TGTGCCAGTAGTAAAGCCCCCAGGGGGACTAGCACAGATACGCAGTATTTT. It encodes CASSKAPRGTSTDTQYF.

This chain links TRBV29-1 with TRBJ1-1, with TRBD1 as a possible D gene (5 bases). Trimming removed 4 bases at V and 6 bases at J, with 12 bases between. CDR1 and CDR2 (germline): SQVTM, ANQGSEA. This CDR3 has 12 residues. This CDR3 reads CSVVQGPAEAFF. CDR3 bases: TGCAGCGTTGTTCAGGGCCCCGCTGAAGCTTTCTTT.

J is TRBJ1-2 and V is TRBV4-2; 11 nucleotides align to TRBD1. V lost 6 bases to trimming and J lost 8 bases; unmatched junction nucleotides: 8. Germline values: CDR1 LGHNA, CDR2 YNFKEQ. CDR3 size: 14 residues. The CDR3 sequence is CASSYPGQGDGYTF. The CDR3 nucleotides read TGTGCCAGCAGTTATCCGGGACAGGGGGACGGCTACACCTTC.

Points on this clone: The sample carries other DNA sequences with the same CDR3. V is TRBV24-1 and J is TRBJ2-5; D is unresolved. V was trimmed by 4 bases and J by 1 base, leaving 6 bases between them. Germline assignment: CDR1 KGHDR and CDR2 SFDVKD. The CDR3 has 13 residues. CDR3 nucleotides: TGTGCCACCAGTGAAGGAGCCCAAGAGACCCAGTACTTC. Amino acids: CATSEGAQETQYF.

This chain uses TRBV6-6 with TRBJ2-1; 8 positions agree with TRBD1. V lost 8 bases and J lost 6; bases outside the gene matches: 12. The CDR3 extends over 15 amino acids. Germline V lookup: CDR1 MNHNY, CDR2 SVGAGI (reference sequence). CDR3: CASGRDRNSINEQFF. The CDR3 DNA follows: TGTGCCAGCGGCAGGGACAGGAATTCGATCAATGAGCAGTTCTTC.

The rearrangement uses TRBV6-6 and TRBJ1-1; D remains unclear. Germline V gene data show CDR1 as MNHNY and CDR2 as SVGAGI (reference sequence). Trimming took off 1 base at V and 4 bases at J, with 13 bases between the two ends. This CDR3 is 15 amino acids long. The CDR3 spells CASSYWSGPPTEAFF. The CDR3 nucleotides are TGTGCCAGCAGTTACTGGTCGGGTCCTCCCACTGAAGCTTTCTTT.